This T cell receptor beta chain came from a study of CD8 T cells in Susac syndrome. cDNA came from roughly 0.53 to 1 ug RNA primed by random hexamers. Amplification of TCR beta CDR3 used immunoSEQ multiplex PCR across 54 Vbeta and 13 Jbeta. TCRdb independently ran MiXCR on the immunoSEQ multiplex PCR reads; one entry per CDR3 protein. Counted here are approximately 160,000 distinct CDR3 sequences, approximately 94% occurring once; the ten biggest clones make up 0.085% to 0.095%. The V gene's germline CDR1 is DFQATT and CDR2 SNEGSKA (reference sequence). CDR3 length: 14 residues. Trimming removed 1 base from V and 2 bases from J, with 8 bases in between. TCR beta from blood CD8+ and CD4+ T cells was sequenced. Patients with stable or active relapsing-remitting disease, all of them treatment-naive, made up the multiple sclerosis controls. Negative magnetic isolation gave CD8+ and CD4+ cells; FACS enriched CD8+ TEMRA.

Sequencing was done on a sample of CD4+ T cells from PBMCs. The clonotype originates from a human donor with multiple sclerosis. This chain connects TRBV20-1 to TRBJ2-2, with unresolved D. The CDR3 DNA follows: TGCAGTGCTAGAGCGGCCAGAAACACCGGGGAGCTGTTTTTT. Translation: CSARAARNTGELFF.